This TCR beta chain emerged from a study of blood T cell repertoires in COVID-19 (dated by TCRdb to about 2020). Study-wide context: Samples covering the acute and convalescent phases of COVID-19 were provided by collaborators in the United States, Italy and Spain. The material from the prospective study consisted of cDNA or gDNA derived from T cells, B-cell-depleted T cells, or PBMCs. Deeply sampled blood TCRbeta repertoires from subjects exposed to, actively infected with, or recovered from COVID-19 were included in the dataset. The repertoires were released in a freely available public database meant as a resource for research on the immune response to SARS-CoV-2. The samples were drawn from the first 160 participants of the ongoing ImmuneRACE study and from 1,254 subjects provided by 6 global collaborators. Nearly every sample came with metadata listing a de-identified subject ID, COVID-19 status, age in years and sex. Where available, HLA class I and class II types were obtained from metadata supplied by the sample provider rather than from assay-based typing.

TCRbeta CDR3 regions were amplified from genomic DNA by means of the immunoSEQ Assay, a bias-controlled multiplex PCR. For the original study's pipeline: Nucleated cell counts per sample were estimated from amplification of reference gene primers within the assay. To quantify the absolute abundance of each unique TCRbeta CDR3 rearrangement, sequence reads were collapsed and filtered. Productive Simpson clonality was computed per sample as the square root of Simpson's diversity index over productive rearrangements. TCRdb took this table from immuneACCESS and kept in-frame rearrangements with V and J called. Such tables lack part of the clones; where checked against another copy, unresolved V genes explain under half of the gap, and the rest is unexplained. V and J calls and clone size are given by that table; D and trimming were obtained from the DNA. The sample contains roughly 370,000 clones, around 87% of them found a single time. The ten largest clonotypes hold roughly 9.4% of the sample.

The CDR3 measures 14 amino acids from cysteine to phenylalanine. Of all the DNA, just the CDR3 is kept, 42 bases in frame from base 1. Germline trimming: 1 base from V, 4 bases from J; junction bases outside gene matches: 3. Per the germline V gene (reference sequence), LNHDA is the CDR1 and SQIVND is the CDR2. Participants in the prospective study were enrolled through a virtual design, were aged 18 to 89 years, and lived in roughly 24 United States geographic areas. In the prospective study, cohorts were assigned on the basis of participant-reported clinical history obtained from a screening survey and a study questionnaire. Recovered participants in ImmuneRACE Cohort 3 were defined as having two consecutive negative NP/OP PCR tests, clearance from a healthcare professional, or resolution of symptoms. In the prospective study, whole blood, serum and a nasopharyngeal or oropharyngeal swab were collected from each participant by mobile phlebotomists. Over a roughly two-month period, participants in the prospective study had the option of providing additional blood draws and questionnaires. Before DNA extraction, blood samples from the prospective study were shipped at room temperature or frozen.

Study-wide conclusions, independent of this receptor: How much clinical and demographic metadata was included differed by source and by participant, and the metadata was provided uncurated.

On this clone: The antigen it binds to is not known. No base quality values were provided; no much bigger clone lies one nucleotide off.

Recombination joined TRBV19 with TRBJ1-1, with 7 junctional bases fitting TRBD1. The receptor was isolated from a woman between 50 and 59 years old who had recovered from COVID-19. Sequencing was carried out using PBMCs or T cells enriched from blood (not recorded which). The CDR3 reads CASSIGAGGTEAFF. The DNA reads TGTGCCAGTAGTATAGGGGCAGGGGGCACTGAAGCTTTCTTT.